These T cell receptor beta chains were read from a single sample in a study of OX40 agonist ivuxolimab in advanced cancers. Assay: immunoSEQ multiplex PCR; the TCRdb copy retains only in-frame clones and omits some. The sample contains 55,000 to 70,000 clones, less than 90% of which appear only once. The material sequenced was CD4+ or CD8+ T cells sorted from blood, taken in a trial of the OX40 agonist ivuxolimab. The receptors were sampled from an adult with an advanced solid tumor such as melanoma, head and neck, liver or kidney cancer. Each CDR3 is given with its conserved first and last residue. Fields, in order: J gene, V gene, CDR3 protein.

>TRBJ1-5|TRBV5-1
CASSLTGYNQPQHF
>TRBJ1-6|TRBV2
CASNIQGSNSPLHF
>TRBJ2-7|TRBV5-1
CASSLGQGSGAPYEQYF
>TRBJ1-6|TRBV6-6
CASRLDREFYNSPLHF
>TRBJ2-5|TRBV7-3
CASSQDNQETQYF
>TRBJ2-2|TRBV6-5
CASRREVTGELFF
>TRBJ2-2|TRBV2
CASSAWESGELFF
>TRBJ1-3|TRBV2
CASTAGRGDTIYF
>TRBJ2-2|TRBV5-1
CASSLGAGGTPEELFF
>TRBJ2-7|TRBV5-4
CASSSYYEQYF
>TRBJ1-1|TRBV7-2
CASSFTRNTEAFF
>TRBJ1-2|TRBV15
CATSRDIGVAGYTF
>TRBJ1-4|TRBV5-5
CASSQSLANEKLFF
>TRBJ2-3|TRBV7-2
CASSLIMVGDTQYF
>TRBJ1-1|TRBV10-3
CAISLTGIGLNTEAFF
>TRBJ1-2|TRBV6-5
CASSYSPPYGYTF
>TRBJ1-2|TRBV5-1
CASIGTGAMGYTF
>TRBJ2-3|TRBV5-8
CASSLGPSTDTQYF
>TRBJ2-2|TRBV6-6
CASSYQDTGELFF
>TRBJ1-4|TRBV10-3
CAISESLGTNEKLFF
>TRBJ2-7|TRBV5-1
CASSPGQGLNEQYF
>TRBJ1-1|TRBV10-3
CAISGGRTEAFF
>TRBJ1-3|TRBV19
CASSDRTGLLGNTIYF
>TRBJ1-3|TRBV29-1
CSVDRAGSGNTIYF
>TRBJ2-1|TRBV7-9
CASSLRRLAGSYNEQFF
>TRBJ2-1|TRBV6-5
CASSLAGYNEQFF
>TRBJ2-2|TRBV5-4
CASSPRGMGTGELFF
>TRBJ2-2|TRBV11-1
CASSLGQSLTGELFF
>TRBJ1-1|TRBV11-1
CASSYWTGNTEAFF
>TRBJ1-6|TRBV11-2
CASSLVASGGVHSPLHF
>TRBJ1-3|TRBV14
CASSHFPGQGTSSGNTIYF
>TRBJ2-7|TRBV7-6
CASSSQGGNSYEQYF
>TRBJ1-1|TRBV7-2
CASSGTSNTEAFF
>TRBJ1-6|TRBV11-3
CASSLGVFNSPLHF
>TRBJ1-5|TRBV7-2
CASSLVPAGQPQHF
>TRBJ2-1|TRBV5-1
CASSLRGGEFNNEQFF
>TRBJ2-7|TRBV7-8
CASSFGTSGAYEQYF
>TRBJ2-7|TRBV4-3
CASSQGGFSYEQYF
>TRBJ2-3|TRBV7-3
CASSLTGGLAGRDTQYF
>TRBJ2-7|TRBV11-2
CASSLVSGGLSTYEQYF
>TRBJ2-1|TRBV28
CASSSEQIYNEQFF
>TRBJ1-2|TRBV28
CASSSRDYGYTF
>TRBJ2-7|TRBV6-1
CALGWSGVNEQYF
>TRBJ1-1|TRBV25-1
CASSLTANTEAFF
>TRBJ2-3|TRBV5-6
CASSLGTDTDTQYF